This TCR beta chain was recorded in a study of lymphopenia after photon versus proton radiotherapy. Study results and limitations: A bigger post-nadir fall in TCR diversity correlated inversely with survival time in deceased patients.

Germline loops: CDR1 SGHDT, CDR2 YYEEEE. V lost 2 bases, J lost 4 bases, and 5 bases stayed unmatched. The CDR3 is made up of 15 amino acids. For this clone: Antigen: not known.

Assay used: immunoSEQ multiplex PCR; TCRdb lists only in-frame clones, some missing. The sample gives 35,000 to 45,000 clones, about 85% of which show up once; approximately 2.9% is in the top ten. The gene calls are TRBV5-6 and TRBJ2-3, with TRBD2 matching over 9 bases. This receptor was taken from a man aged 45-65 years with gastric cancer. Here the sequenced sample was peripheral blood, taken from a patient treated with photon-based radiotherapy. CDR3 in amino acids: CASSFIAGAADTQYF. The CDR3 DNA reads TGTGCCAGCAGCTTCATAGCGGGAGCGGCAGATACGCAGTATTTT.